Sequencing of this T cell receptor (beta chain) was carried out in a study of beta chain features in type 1 diabetes. V trimming: 3 bases; J trimming: 5 bases; junction bases outside the gene matches: 7. Germline loops: CDR1 SGHVS, CDR2 FQNEAQ. CDR3 length equals 15 residues. This clone was counted ten times or more. Antigen unknown. Investigators reverse transcribed all isolated RNA, so they sequenced expressed TCRB transcripts. Clones were sequenced by immunoSEQ multiplex PCR, and TCRdb holds only the in-frame ones, with some missing. The table shows about 620,000 clones, with about 16% occurring only once. Study-level findings and limits: Patients showed naive, central memory and Treg TCRB repertoires that appeared more similar than those of healthy donors.

The source of this sequence is a man aged 18-30 years in good health. The J gene is TRBJ2-3, the V gene TRBV7-8; TRBD1 matches at 8 bases. The sample was naive CD4+ T cells from blood. CDR3 amino acids: CASSFGQGGRDTQYF. The CDR3 nucleotides read TGTGCCAGCAGCTTTGGACAGGGCGGTAGAGATACGCAGTATTTT.